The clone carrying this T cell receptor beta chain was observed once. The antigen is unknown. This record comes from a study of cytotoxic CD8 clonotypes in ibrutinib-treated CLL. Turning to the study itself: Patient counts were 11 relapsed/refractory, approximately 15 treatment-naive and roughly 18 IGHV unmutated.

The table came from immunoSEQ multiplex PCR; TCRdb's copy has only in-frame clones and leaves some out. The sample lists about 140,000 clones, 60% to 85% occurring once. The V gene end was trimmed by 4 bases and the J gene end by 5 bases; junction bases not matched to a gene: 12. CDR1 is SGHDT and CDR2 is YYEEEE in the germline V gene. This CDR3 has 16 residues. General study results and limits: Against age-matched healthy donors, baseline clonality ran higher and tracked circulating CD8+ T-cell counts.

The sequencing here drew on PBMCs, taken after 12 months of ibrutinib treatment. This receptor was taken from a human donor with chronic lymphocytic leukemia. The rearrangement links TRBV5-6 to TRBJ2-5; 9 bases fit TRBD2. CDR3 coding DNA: TGTGCCAGCAGCGATCTAGCGGGGATCTTGTGGGAGACCCAGTACTTC. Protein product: CASSDLAGILWETQYF.